This entry lists 10 T cell receptor beta chains sequenced from one sample in a study of CD8+ T cells in alopecia areata. RNA, once extracted, was reverse transcribed into cDNA for use as the sequencing template. Assay: immunoSEQ multiplex PCR; the TCRdb copy retains only in-frame clones and omits some. The sample has about 190,000 clones; just under 65% are singletons. Treatment reported: oral pan-JAK inhibitor, 5-10 mg twice daily. Source: CD4+ T cells sorted from blood, taken at week 49, from a patient treated with tofacitinib. These receptors all stem from a human donor with alopecia areata.

V is TRBV7-9 and J is TRBJ2-7; 9 nucleotides agree with TRBD1. This CDR3 has 16 amino acids. Trimming took 5 bases from V and 3 from J; bases not matched to a gene: 11. Germline V gene data show CDR1 as SEHNR and CDR2 as FQNEAQ (reference sequence). The chain's CDR3 is CASSPTGGQGLYEQYF. The CDR3 DNA reads TGTGCCAGCAGCCCAACCGGGGGACAGGGTCTCTACGAGCAGTACTTC.

The chain carries TRBV14 and TRBJ2-7; 7 bases fit TRBD2. The CDR3 has 14 amino acids. CDR1 SGHDN and CDR2 FVKESK come from the germline V gene. V dropped 0 bases and J dropped 9; count of bases not matched to a gene: 8. In DNA, the CDR3 is TGTGCCAGCAGCCAAGAAGGGACTACTTCGGGGCAGTACTTC. It yields the protein CASSQEGTTSGQYF.

Here the CDR3 DNA reads TGTGCCTGGAGTGTACGAGGCAGGGGGAACACTGAAGCTTTCTTT. As protein: CAWSVRGRGNTEAFF. The rearrangement joins TRBV30 to TRBJ1-1; tentatively, D is TRBD1 (6 bases). The CDR3 extends over 15 amino acids. CDR1 is GTSNPN and CDR2 is SVGIG in the germline V gene (reference sequence). V was clipped by 0 bases and J by 1 base, with 12 bases between them. The whole variable domain, filled in from reference TRBV30 and TRBJ1-1, reads SQTIHQWPATLVQPVGSPLSLECTVEGTSNPNLYWYRQAAGRGLQLLFYSVGIGQISSEVPQNLSASRPQDRQFILSSKKLLLSDSGFYLCAWSVRGRGNTEAFFGQGTRLTVV.

The V call is TRBV19, the J call TRBJ1-6, with a tentative D call TRBD1 (6 bases). Trimming pared 5 bases from V and 9 bases from J, leaving 20 bases between. This CDR3 comprises 16 residues. Germline V gene lookup returns CDR1 LNHDA and CDR2 SQIVND (reference sequence). CDR3 residues: CASSAIQQGRGSPLHF. DNA for the CDR3: TGTGCCAGTAGTGCCATACAACAGGGAAGAGGTTCACCCCTCCACTTT.

This chain connects TRBV30 to TRBJ2-3; 9 bases map to TRBD2. Germline loops: CDR1 GTSNPN, CDR2 SVGIG (reference sequence). This CDR3 is built from 15 residues. V gave up 4 bases and J gave up 2 bases; unmatched junction bases: 7. The CDR3 sequence: CAWTISGGLTDTQYF. The CDR3 DNA sequence: TGTGCCTGGACCATTAGCGGGGGCCTCACAGATACGCAGTATTTT.

The chain combines TRBV25-1 with TRBJ2-2; unclear D gene. Germline loops: CDR1 MGHDK, CDR2 SYGVNS. Deletions cut 4 bases from V and 5 bases from J, with 5 bases between. The CDR3 runs 12 residues. CDR3 residues: CASSGGTGELFF. The CDR3 bases are TGTGCCAGCAGTGGAGGTACCGGGGAGCTGTTTTTT.

This chain joins TRBV7-2 and TRBJ2-3; unclear D gene. Trimming took off 5 bases at V and 6 bases at J, with 12 bases between the two ends. The germline CDR1 and CDR2 sequences are SGHTA and FQGNSA. The CDR3 loop spans 13 amino acids. The CDR3 protein is CASSHGVMDTQYF. The CDR3, as DNA: TGTGCCAGCAGCCATGGGGTCATGGATACGCAGTATTTT.

The chain couples TRBV20-1 to TRBJ1-2; 8 bases fit TRBD1. Germline CDR1 reads DFQATT; CDR2 reads SNEGSKA (reference sequence). The V segment lost 5 bases and the J segment 6 bases; nucleotides outside the gene matches: 2. The CDR3 runs 11 residues. CDR3 region: CSAPGGDGYTF. The CDR3 nucleotides are TGCAGTGCTCCAGGGGGCGATGGCTACACCTTC.

V and J are TRBV2 and TRBJ2-3; 7 nucleotides align to TRBD2. The CDR3 covers 16 residues. CDR1 and CDR2 from the germline V gene are SNHLY and FYNNEI. The junction had 10 bases not matched to a gene; V was cut back by 1 base and J by 6 bases. The CDR3 DNA reads as TGTGCCAGCAGTGAAGGGACTAGTATAGGTAGCGATACGCAGTATTTT. Translated, it gives CASSEGTSIGSDTQYF.

This chain connects TRBV2 to TRBJ2-3, with 8 bases fitting TRBD1. The germline V gene encodes CDR1 SNHLY and CDR2 FYNNEI. The CDR3 has 16 amino acids. The junction had 6 bases not matched to a gene; V was cut back by 3 bases and J by 1 base. The chain's CDR3 is CASSEDRDLGTDTQYF. Here the CDR3 DNA reads TGTGCCAGCAGTGAGGACAGGGATTTGGGCACAGATACGCAGTATTTT.